The rows below give T cell receptor beta chains drawn from one sample of a study of memory CD4+ T cells and cytomegalovirus serostatus. Sequenced by immunoSEQ multiplex PCR; TCRdb stores in-frame clones only, minus some. The sample has more than 35,000 clones; about 73% are singletons. The sequenced sample was memory CD4+ T cells from blood. These receptors were taken from an adult in good health and CMV-seronegative. Each CDR3 is given with its conserved first and last residue. A D gene is named only where the DNA matches it firmly. Expanded clones are given a class, and other clones once, few, many or no size at all.

j_call	v_call	d_call	clone_size	cdr3_aa	cdr3_nt
TRBJ1-5	TRBV7-2	TRBD1	NA	CASSSGQGAQPQHF	TGTGCCAGCAGCTCCGGACAGGGGGCTCAGCCCCAGCATTTT
TRBJ2-7	TRBV5-1	TRBD1	NA	CASSLAGDRDEQYF	TGCGCCAGCAGCTTGGCCGGGGACAGGGACGAGCAGTACTTC
TRBJ1-2	TRBV25-1	NA	NA	CASSEIRGQTDGYTF	TGTGCCAGCAGTGAAATTAGAGGACAGACGGATGGCTACACCTTC
TRBJ2-5	TRBV12-5	NA	NA	CASGLAVETQYF	TGTGCTAGTGGTTTGGCCGTTGAGACCCAGTACTTC
TRBJ2-7	TRBV2	NA	few	CASRYGGTTYEQYF	TGTGCCAGCAGATACGGGGGGACAACCTACGAGCAGTACTTC
TRBJ1-1	TRBV20-1	NA	NA	CSASLNTEAFF	TGCAGTGCTTCTTTGAACACTGAAGCTTTCTTT
TRBJ2-1	TRBV10-3	TRBD2	NA	CAISERLAESSYNEQFF	TGTGCCATCAGTGAGCGACTAGCGGAGAGCTCCTACAATGAGCAGTTCTTC
TRBJ1-2	TRBV4-1	TRBD1	NA	CASSQDRTNLYGYTF	TGCGCCAGCAGCCAGGACAGGACAAACCTCTATGGCTACACCTTC
TRBJ1-2	TRBV29-1	NA	NA	CSVEIPPDRYGYTF	TGCAGCGTTGAGATCCCCCCCGACAGATACGGCTACACCTTC
TRBJ1-1	TRBV7-9	NA	NA	CATPQRGRGTEAFF	TGTGCCACCCCACAGAGGGGAAGGGGCACTGAAGCTTTCTTT
TRBJ2-3	TRBV5-1	TRBD2	NA	CASSLSGTSGGAADTQYF	TGCGCCAGCAGCTTGTCAGGGACTAGCGGGGGGGCGGCAGATACGCAGTATTTT
TRBJ1-1	TRBV19	NA	NA	CASRPPLRGDTEAFF	TGTGCCAGTAGGCCTCCCCTCCGGGGGGACACTGAAGCTTTCTTT
TRBJ1-1	TRBV5-8	TRBD1	NA	CASSPRTGKNTEAFF	TGTGCCAGCAGCCCCCGGACAGGGAAGAACACTGAAGCTTTCTTT
TRBJ2-6	TRBV5-1	NA	NA	CASSSRGGGSGANVLTF	TGCGCCAGCAGCTCGAGAGGTGGGGGATCTGGGGCCAACGTCCTGACTTTC
TRBJ2-2	TRBV5-6	TRBD1	NA	CASTRRDRGTRDTGELFF	TGTGCCAGCACCCGCCGGGACAGGGGTACTCGCGACACCGGGGAGCTGTTTTTT
TRBJ2-5	TRBV10-3	NA	NA	CAISESSQGGETQYF	TGTGCCATCAGTGAGTCGTCGCAGGGGGGAGAGACCCAGTACTTC
TRBJ2-3	TRBV11-3	TRBD2	NA	CASSSGLADTTDTQYF	TGTGCCAGCAGCTCCGGACTAGCGGATACCACAGATACGCAGTATTTT
TRBJ2-7	TRBV11-2	NA	NA	CASSPGMALPDDEQYF	TGTGCCAGCAGCCCAGGTATGGCCCTCCCGGACGACGAGCAGTACTTC
TRBJ1-2	TRBV5-1	TRBD1	NA	CASSLDRAYGYTF	TGCGCCAGCAGTTTGGACAGGGCCTATGGCTACACCTTC
TRBJ2-7	TRBV5-5	NA	NA	CASSLDAVSDEQYF	TGTGCCAGCAGCTTGGACGCGGTATCGGACGAGCAGTACTTC
TRBJ1-2	TRBV6-1	TRBD1	NA	CASSAGTGVAGYTF	TGTGCCAGCAGTGCCGGGACAGGGGTTGCCGGCTACACCTTC
TRBJ2-7	TRBV9	TRBD2	NA	CASSATSGLAGSSYEQYF	TGTGCCAGCAGCGCTACCAGTGGACTAGCGGGGAGCTCCTACGAGCAGTACTTC
TRBJ1-1	TRBV11-2	NA	few	CASSLSVNTEAFF	TGTGCCAGCAGCTTATCAGTGAACACTGAAGCTTTCTTT
TRBJ1-1	TRBV30	NA	NA	CAREVGAEAFF	TGTGCCCGCGAAGTGGGGGCTGAAGCTTTCTTT
TRBJ1-6	TRBV19	TRBD1	NA	CASSPGQGRETSPLHF	TGTGCCAGTAGTCCGGGACAGGGTCGGGAGACTTCACCCCTCCACTTT
TRBJ2-7	TRBV5-4	TRBD2	NA	CASSLAGGGASRTFEQYF	TGTGCCAGCAGCTTGGCTGGCGGGGGGGCTTCTCGCACTTTCGAGCAGTACTTC
TRBJ1-1	TRBV5-1	NA	NA	CASSNGGSTEAFF	TGCGCCAGCAGCAATGGTGGGAGCACTGAAGCTTTCTTT
TRBJ1-2	TRBV30	NA	NA	CARQGKLNYGYTF	TGTGCCCGACAAGGGAAATTGAACTATGGCTACACCTTC
TRBJ2-3	TRBV5-1	NA	once	CASSLAGTPDTQYF	TGCGCCAGCAGCTTGGCCGGGACTCCAGATACGCAGTATTTT
TRBJ2-2	TRBV4-1	NA	NA	CASSQDTSFNTGELFF	TGCGCCAGCAGCCAAGATACCAGTTTTAACACCGGGGAGCTGTTTTTT
TRBJ2-5	TRBV2	TRBD2	NA	CASSERTSGGQETQYF	TGTGCCAGCAGTGAAAGGACTAGCGGGGGACAAGAGACCCAGTACTTC
TRBJ1-2	TRBV5-4	NA	NA	CASSLVKGTVGYGYTF	TGTGCCAGCAGCTTGGTGAAGGGGACTGTGGGCTATGGCTACACCTTC
TRBJ2-1	TRBV19	TRBD1	once	CASSRQGSQNEQFF	TGTGCCAGTAGCAGACAGGGTTCTCAGAATGAGCAGTTCTTC
TRBJ2-7	TRBV9	NA	NA	CASSVADRGEQYF	TGTGCCAGCAGCGTAGCGGACCGGGGCGAGCAGTACTTC
TRBJ1-5	TRBV19	NA	NA	CASRETRQPQHF	TGTGCCAGTAGGGAAACAAGACAGCCCCAGCATTTT
TRBJ2-7	TRBV19	NA	NA	CASSAIETGSYEQYF	TGTGCCAGTAGTGCTATTGAAACAGGGTCCTACGAGCAGTACTTC
TRBJ2-1	TRBV5-8	NA	NA	CASSSGVGSYNEQFF	TGTGCCAGCAGCTCGGGGGTGGGCTCCTACAATGAGCAGTTCTTC
TRBJ2-1	TRBV6-5	NA	NA	CASSWAAYNEQFF	TGTGCCAGCAGTTGGGCGGCTTACAATGAGCAGTTCTTC
TRBJ2-7	TRBV9	NA	NA	CASSVGVGGYEQYF	TGTGCCAGCAGCGTAGGTGTAGGGGGGTACGAGCAGTACTTC
TRBJ2-7	TRBV30	NA	NA	CAWSTSPAGEQYF	TGTGCCTGGAGTACAAGCCCCGCCGGGGAGCAGTACTTC